The 21 T cell receptor beta chains below all came from one sample that was sequenced in a study of lymphopenia after photon versus proton radiotherapy (dated by TCRdb to between 2019 and 2020). Library construction relied on the immunoSEQ multiplex PCR assay. Sourced from immuneACCESS, this table was stored by TCRdb with only in-frame sequences that have V and J called. A share of the clones is absent; for the studies checked, an unresolved V gene accounts for under half, and the remainder has no known explanation. The sample table holds under 15,000 clones, of which around 90% were seen once. The ten largest clones represent about 3.1% of the sample. Sequencing was performed on peripheral blood, taken from a patient treated with proton-based radiotherapy. The receptors originated from a man aged 60-69 years with pancreatic cancer.

J is TRBJ2-3 and V is TRBV4-3; D may be TRBD1 (5 bases). The ends were cut back, 3 bases at V and 1 base at J, with 14 bases in the middle. CDR1 is LGHNA and CDR2 is YSLEER in the germline V gene. The CDR3 length is 16 residues. The CDR3 DNA reads as TGCGCCAGCAGCCAGGGTCTAGGGGTGCGCACAGATACGCAGTATTTT. It is translated as CASSQGLGVRTDTQYF.

This clone was counted a single time. The chain recombines TRBV30 with TRBJ1-2; D not certain. Looked up from germline, CDR1 is GTSNPN and CDR2 is SVGIG (reference sequence). Trimming removed 3 bases at V and 0 bases at J, with 8 bases between. The CDR3 is 13 residues long. The CDR3 sequence: CAWRSWANYGYTF. Here the CDR3 DNA reads TGTGCCTGGAGATCGTGGGCTAACTATGGCTACACCTTC.

The chain couples TRBV6-5 to TRBJ1-2; possible D gene TRBD1, 5 bases. The germline V gene encodes CDR1 MNHEY and CDR2 SVGAGI. This CDR3 contains 16 residues. V shed 4 bases and J shed 5 bases, with 20 bases lying between them. CDR3 loop: CASSSLTRGVGYGYTF. CDR3 in DNA: TGTGCCAGCAGTTCCTTGACCCGGGGGGTTGGGTATGGCTACACCTTC.

This chain connects TRBV5-6 to TRBJ2-7; 10 bases align to TRBD1. The V gene end was trimmed by 6 bases and the J gene end by 4 bases; junction bases not matched to a gene: 10. The CDR3 is 15 residues long. CDR1 is SGHDT, CDR2 YYEEEE, per germline. In DNA form, the CDR3 reads TGTGCCAGCAACCCTACCGGGACAGGGGCTTACGAGCAGTACTTC. This gives the protein CASNPTGTGAYEQYF. Filled out from reference TRBV5-6 and TRBJ2-7, the complete variable domain reads DAGVTQSPTHLIKTRGQQVTLRCSPKSGHDTVSWYQQALGQGPQFIFQYYEEEERQRGNFPDRFSGHQFPNYSSELNVNALLLGDSALYLCASNPTGTGAYEQYFGPGTRLTVT.

J is TRBJ2-2 and V is TRBV11-1; 8 positions match TRBD2. The CDR3 is 16 amino acids. Germline values: CDR1 SGHAT, CDR2 FQDESV (reference sequence). Germline trimming cut 4 bases from V and 4 bases from J; bases unmatched to any gene: 8. The CDR3 nucleotides read TGTGCCAGCAGCTCCCAGCGGGGGATAGGCACCGGGGAGCTGTTTTTT. Its translation is CASSSQRGIGTGELFF.

Remarks on this clone: This specimen includes other DNA sequences encoding the same CDR3. The rearrangement joins TRBV19 to TRBJ1-5; 9 bases map to TRBD1. The CDR3 consists of 14 residues. Trimming at V came to 4 bases and at J to 2 bases, leaving 0 bases not matched to a gene. The germline CDR1 and CDR2 sequences are LNHDA and SQIVND (reference sequence). This CDR3 is CASSRQGGNQPQHF. Here the CDR3 DNA reads TGTGCCAGTAGTAGACAGGGGGGCAATCAGCCCCAGCATTTT.

J is TRBJ2-1 and V is TRBV18, with 7 bases fitting TRBD1. This CDR3 comprises 19 residues. Germline V CDR1 and CDR2: KGHSH, LQKENI. V dropped 1 base and J dropped 0; count of bases not matched to a gene: 12. The CDR3 DNA reads TGTGCCAGCTCACCACGTACAGGGGCTACAGGTCGCTCCTACAATGAGCAGTTCTTC. Protein sequence: CASSPRTGATGRSYNEQFF. The full variable domain, its missing parts supplied by reference TRBV18 and TRBJ2-1, is NAGVMQNPRHLVRRRGQEARLRCSPMKGHSHVYWYRQLPEEGLKFMVYLQKENIIDESGMPKERFSAEFPKEGPSILRIQQVVRGDSAAYFCASSPRTGATGRSYNEQFFGPGTRLTVL.

The rearrangement uses TRBV14 and TRBJ2-3; a weak D match, TRBD1 (6 bases). The V end was cut by 4 bases, the J end by 0 bases, with 14 bases between. The CDR3 covers 16 residues. Germline values: CDR1 SGHDN, CDR2 FVKESK. CDR3 coding DNA: TGTGCCAGCAGCCCCCAGGGGACAAAGAGCACAGATACGCAGTATTTT. It is translated as CASSPQGTKSTDTQYF.

The gene calls are TRBV6-4 and TRBJ2-3; either TRBD1 or TRBD2 may supply D (6 bases each). Trimming took off 4 bases at V and 5 bases at J, with 16 bases between the two ends. Germline CDR1 MRHNA, CDR2 SNTAGT. The CDR3 loop spans 15 amino acids. DNA of the CDR3: TGTGCCAGCAGTGTTCGTAGCGGAGGGGGAGATACGCAGTATTTT. As protein: CASSVRSGGGDTQYF.

The chain joins TRBV25-1 to TRBJ2-3, with 9 bases lining up with TRBD1. CDR1 MGHDK and CDR2 SYGVNS come from the germline V gene. The CDR3 totals 15 residues. V was pared by 4 bases and J by 4 bases, with 6 bases of the junction left unmatched. The DNA for the CDR3 is TGTGCCAGCAGTGTGAACACAGGGGGCGCAGATACGCAGTATTTT. Amino acid sequence: CASSVNTGGADTQYF.

V gene TRBV18 combines with J gene TRBJ2-7, with 7 bases identical to TRBD1. Trimming removed 2 bases from V and 2 bases from J; junction bases left unmatched: 9. CDR1 and CDR2 from the germline V gene are KGHSH and LQKENI. This CDR3 is built from 16 residues. As DNA, the CDR3 is TGTGCCAGCTCACCAGAGGGGGCACTTCTTACCTACGAGCAGTACTTC. This translates into CASSPEGALLTYEQYF.

The chain is built from TRBV6-5 and TRBJ2-3; 10 positions agree with TRBD1. Germline CDR1 and CDR2: MNHEY and SVGAGI. The CDR3 length is 15 residues. Trimming cost V 0 bases and J 7 bases; bases outside gene matches: 4. The CDR3 DNA is TGTGCCAGCAGTTACTCCGGGACAGGGGTACATACGCAGTATTTT. Translation gives CASSYSGTGVHTQYF.

The V and J genes are TRBV5-1 and TRBJ1-2, with D maybe TRBD1 (6 bases). CDR3 size: 14 residues. The germline V gene encodes CDR1 SGHRS and CDR2 YFSETQ. The V gene lost 2 bases and the J gene lost 2 bases, with 10 bases spanning the gap. The CDR3 region has the DNA TGCGCCAGCAGCTTAGAGGACAGAAACTATGGCTACACCTTC. Residues: CASSLEDRNYGYTF.

The V call is TRBV5-6, the J call TRBJ2-7; D is uncertain. Germline lookup yields CDR1 SGHDT and CDR2 YYEEEE. The CDR3 runs to 15 residues. With 2 bases removed from V and 0 bases from J, the gap between germline ends came to 12 bases. Here the CDR3 reads CASSFRAPSSYEQYF. The CDR3 DNA is TGTGCCAGCAGCTTCCGGGCCCCAAGCTCCTACGAGCAGTACTTC.

This rearrangement joins TRBV7-2 to TRBJ1-1; D gene ambiguous. The germline gives CDR1 SGHTA, CDR2 FQGNSA. The V end lost 8 bases, the J end lost 5 bases, and 9 bases lay between the germline ends. CDR3 length: 11 residues. In nucleotides, the CDR3 is TGTGCCAGCGTCTTTTCGACTGAAGCTTTCTTT. This codes for CASVFSTEAFF.

The chain employs TRBV19 and TRBJ2-1; perhaps TRBD2 as D (6 bases). The CDR3 contains 15 residues. CDR1 and CDR2 (germline): LNHDA, SQIVND (reference sequence). V lost 2 bases and J 2 bases, leaving 10 bases between the germline ends. CDR3: CASSIQGGTYNEQFF. CDR3 coding DNA: TGTGCCAGTAGTATACAAGGCGGGACCTACAATGAGCAGTTCTTC.

The chain uses TRBV27 and TRBJ2-7, with D tentatively TRBD1 or TRBD2 (6 bases each). Germline V gene lookup returns CDR1 MNHEY and CDR2 SMNVEV (reference sequence). Trimming stripped 5 bases from V and 3 bases from J, with 23 bases between. The CDR3 totals 17 residues. The CDR3 here is CASSGRTALLPFYEQYF. CDR3 bases: TGTGCCAGCAGTGGGAGGACAGCCCTTCTACCTTTCTACGAGCAGTACTTC.

This clone was seen only a few times. The chain carries TRBV5-6 and TRBJ2-5; the match to TRBD1 covers 7 bases. J lost 3 bases, V lost 0 bases, and 5 bases had no gene match. The CDR3 is made up of 15 amino acids. CDR1 and CDR2 from the germline V gene are SGHDT and YYEEEE. In DNA form, the CDR3 reads TGTGCCAGCAGCTTGGCCGGCAGGGGGAAAGAGACCCAGTACTTC. Translation: CASSLAGRGKETQYF.

CDR3 sequence reads: CASREQGGNTDTQYF. As DNA, the CDR3 is TGTGCCAGCAGGGAACAGGGAGGAAACACAGATACGCAGTATTTT. J is TRBJ2-3 and V is TRBV2; D tentatively reads TRBD1 or TRBD2 (6 bases each). Germline V gene sequence: CDR1 SNHLY, CDR2 FYNNEI. The CDR3 extends over 15 amino acids. V shed 6 bases and J shed 2 bases, with 15 bases lying between them. Full variable domain (remainder filled in from reference TRBV2 and TRBJ2-3): EPEVTQTPSHQVTQMGQEVILRCVPISNHLYFYWYRQILGQKVEFLVSFYNNEISEKSEIFDDQFSVERPDGSNFTLKIRSTKLEDSAMYFCASREQGGNTDTQYFGPGTRLTVL.

V gene TRBV2 combines with J gene TRBJ1-6; 7 nucleotides align to TRBD1. V lost 4 bases to trimming and J lost 6 bases; unmatched junction nucleotides: 3. The CDR3 length is 14 residues. CDR1 is SNHLY, CDR2 FYNNEI, per germline. CDR3 nucleotide sequence: TGTGCCAGCAGTGGACAGGGCTCTAATTCACCCCTCCACTTT. Translating it yields CASSGQGSNSPLHF.

The chain links TRBV28 to TRBJ2-7; 7 nucleotides match TRBD1. Germline V gene lookup returns CDR1 MDHEN and CDR2 SYDVKM. The CDR3 has 14 residues. Trimming removed 6 bases from V and 2 bases from J; junction bases left unmatched: 7. This CDR3 is CASRQQGSTYEQYF. In DNA, the CDR3 is TGTGCCAGCAGACAACAGGGGTCAACCTACGAGCAGTACTTC.